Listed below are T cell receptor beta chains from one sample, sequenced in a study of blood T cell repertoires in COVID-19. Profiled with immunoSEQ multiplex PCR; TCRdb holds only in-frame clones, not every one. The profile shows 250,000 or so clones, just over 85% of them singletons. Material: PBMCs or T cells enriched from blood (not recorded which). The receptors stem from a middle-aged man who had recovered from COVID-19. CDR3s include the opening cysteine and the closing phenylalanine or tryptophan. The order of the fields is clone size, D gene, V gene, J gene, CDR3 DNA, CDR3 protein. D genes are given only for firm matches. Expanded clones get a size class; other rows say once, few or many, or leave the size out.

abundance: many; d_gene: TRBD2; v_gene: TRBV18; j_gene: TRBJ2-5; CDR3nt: TGTGCCAGCTCACCCGGGACTAGCGCCGGCACTGAGGAGACCCAGTACTTC; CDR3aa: CASSPGTSAGTEETQYF
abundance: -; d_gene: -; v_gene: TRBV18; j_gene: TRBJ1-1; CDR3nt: TGTGCCAGCTCACCGGGTGAACCAGGCCTTGGCACTGAAGCTTTCTTT; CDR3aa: CASSPGEPGLGTEAFF
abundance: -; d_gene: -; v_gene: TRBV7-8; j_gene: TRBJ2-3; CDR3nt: TGTGCCAGCAGCCCCTCAGCAGATACGCAGTATTTT; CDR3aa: CASSPSADTQYF
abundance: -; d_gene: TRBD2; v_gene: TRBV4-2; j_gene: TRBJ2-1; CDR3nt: TGTGCCAGCAGCCAAGATAGAGCGGGGGAGTCCCTCTACTCCTACAATGAGCAGTTCTTC; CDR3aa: CASSQDRAGESLYSYNEQFF
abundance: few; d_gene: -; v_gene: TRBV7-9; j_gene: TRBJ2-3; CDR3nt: TGTGCCAGCAGCTTAGCACCCAGGGGCACAGATACGCAGTATTTT; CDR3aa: CASSLAPRGTDTQYF
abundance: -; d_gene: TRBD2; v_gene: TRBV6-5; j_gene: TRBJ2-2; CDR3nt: TGTGCCAGCACTTCAGCGGGAGCAGGCCCCGGGGAGCTGTTTTTT; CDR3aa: CASTSAGAGPGELFF
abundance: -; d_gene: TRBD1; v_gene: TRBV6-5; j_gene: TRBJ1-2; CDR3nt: TGTGCCAGCAGTTCCACCGGGACAGGGGATGGCTACACCTTC; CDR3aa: CASSSTGTGDGYTF
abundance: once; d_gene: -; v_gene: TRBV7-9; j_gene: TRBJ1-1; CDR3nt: TGTGCCAGCAGCCCGGACGGAGGAGCAGGCTCTGAAGCTTTCTTT; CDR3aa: CASSPDGGAGSEAFF
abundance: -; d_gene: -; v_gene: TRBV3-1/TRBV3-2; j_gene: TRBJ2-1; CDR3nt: TGTGCCAGCAGCCAAGGGCGAGAGTACCTCCCGTCTAGCAATGAGCAGTTCTTC; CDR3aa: CASSQGREYLPSSNEQFF
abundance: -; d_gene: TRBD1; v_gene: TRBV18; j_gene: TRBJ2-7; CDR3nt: TGTGCCAGCTCACTGGGGACAGGGGGCTACGAGCAGTACTTC; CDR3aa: CASSLGTGGYEQYF
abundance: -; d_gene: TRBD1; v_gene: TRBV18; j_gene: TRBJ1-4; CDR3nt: TGTGCCAGCTCACCAGACAGGGGGTCCACTAATGAAAAACTGTTTTTT; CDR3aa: CASSPDRGSTNEKLFF
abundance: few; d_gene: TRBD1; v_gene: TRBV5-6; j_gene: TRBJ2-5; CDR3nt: TGTGCCAGCAGCTTGACAGGGGGCGGGACCCAGTACTTC; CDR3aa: CASSLTGGGTQYF
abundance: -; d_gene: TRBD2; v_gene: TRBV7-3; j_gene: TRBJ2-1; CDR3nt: TGTGCCAGCAGCTTGCCCCCCGGGACCATCGGCGGGGGGGAGCAGTTCTTC; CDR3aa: CASSLPPGTIGGGEQFF
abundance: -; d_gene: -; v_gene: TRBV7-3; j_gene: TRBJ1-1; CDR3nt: TGTGCCAGCAGCTTATACAGGACGAACACTGAAGCTTTCTTT; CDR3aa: CASSLYRTNTEAFF
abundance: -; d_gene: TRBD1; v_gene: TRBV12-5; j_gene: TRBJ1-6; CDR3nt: TGTGCTAGTGGTTTACGGGACAGGGGTAATTCACCCCTCCACTTT; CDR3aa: CASGLRDRGNSPLHF
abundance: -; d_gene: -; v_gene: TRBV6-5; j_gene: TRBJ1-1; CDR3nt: TGTGCCAGCACAGGCCCCCGGAGGACTGAAGCTTTCTTT; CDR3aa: CASTGPRRTEAFF